The next 6 T cell receptor beta chains were all read from a single sample in a study of blood T cell repertoires in COVID-19. Only in-frame clones appear in the TCRdb table, and some are missing; sequencing was by immunoSEQ multiplex PCR. The table shows 110,000 to 150,000 clones, with around 80% occurring only once. Material: peripheral blood. These receptors all stem from a man in his fifties or sixties with active or convalescent COVID-19.

This clone came up once. The genes are TRBV28 and TRBJ2-7; 10 nucleotides line up with TRBD1. The CDR3 runs to 17 residues. The ends lost 6 bases at V and 5 bases at J; junction bases unmatched: 16. Germline CDR1 is MDHEN and CDR2 is SYDVKM. CDR3 in amino acids: CASSRESLSGTGDEQYF. CDR3 coding DNA: TGTGCCAGCAGCCGGGAGTCTTTGTCCGGGACAGGGGACGAGCAGTACTTC.

This clone has just a few counts. The chain joins TRBV6-2 or TRBV6-3 to TRBJ2-7; 10 bases map to TRBD2. Germline CDR1 is MNHEY and CDR2 is SVGEGT. This CDR3 region has 15 residues. Losses at the gene ends were 4 bases for V and 4 bases for J; bases not matched to a gene: 7. CDR3 sequence: CASSSTSSGSYEQYV. DNA of the CDR3: TGTGCCAGCAGTTCCACATCTAGCGGGAGTTACGAGCAGTACGTC.

The gene calls are TRBV11-2 and TRBJ1-6; 7 nucleotides match TRBD1. The CDR3 runs to 16 residues. The germline V gene encodes CDR1 SGHAT and CDR2 FQNNGV. The V gene end was trimmed by 0 bases and the J gene end by 7 bases; junction bases not matched to a gene: 6. The CDR3 spells CASSLDDRARNSPLHF. The CDR3 DNA is TGTGCCAGCAGCTTAGATGACAGGGCACGAAATTCACCCCTCCACTTT.

The DNA for the CDR3 is TGTGCCAGTAGTACCCCGGTCGGTGATCAGCCCCAGCATTTT. This gives the protein CASSTPVGDQPQHF. This chain joins TRBV19 and TRBJ1-5; D ambiguous. The V gene's germline CDR1 is LNHDA and CDR2 SQIVND (reference sequence). This CDR3 spans 14 amino acids. Trimming removed 4 bases at V and 5 bases at J, with 12 bases between.

The V and J genes are TRBV6-5 and TRBJ1-6; a weak D match, TRBD1 (6 bases). CDR1 MNHEY and CDR2 SVGAGI come from the germline V gene. The CDR3 is 15 residues long. V shed 7 bases and J shed 5 bases, with 15 bases lying between them. Here the CDR3 reads CASIGDRNHNSPLHF. DNA for the CDR3: TGTGCCAGCATCGGCGACAGGAATCATAATTCACCCCTCCACTTT.

V is TRBV30 and J is TRBJ1-1; the D is unclear. Germline V gene sequence: CDR1 GTSNPN, CDR2 SVGIG (reference sequence). The CDR3 extends over 14 amino acids. Trimming pared 4 bases from V and 3 bases from J, leaving 15 bases between. The CDR3 DNA sequence: TGTGCCTGGATAGGAGGTTCCCATGACACTGAAGCTTTCTTT. It is translated as CAWIGGSHDTEAFF.